This TCR beta chain emerged from a study of blood T cell repertoires in COVID-19. The wider study: Acute and convalescent COVID-19 specimens originated in the United States, Italy and Spain. PBMCs, B-cell-depleted T cells, or T cells provided the cDNA or gDNA that made up the material.

The assay was immunoSEQ multiplex PCR, and TCRdb's table has in-frame clones only and misses some. The sample consists of approximately 290,000 clones, approximately 90% of them appearing once. The sequence was collected from a woman between 55 and 75 years old with acute or convalescent COVID-19. Source material: peripheral blood.

This chain's CDR3 is CASTHTGGVGYTF. CDR3 DNA: TGTGCCAGTACCCACACTGGAGGGGTGGGCTACACCTTC. The chain couples TRBV19 to TRBJ1-2, with TRBD1 as a possible D gene (5 bases). Germline-derived CDR1 and CDR2 are LNHDA and SQIVND (reference sequence). The CDR3 spans 13 residues. Trimming removed 7 bases at V and 8 bases at J, with 17 bases between.